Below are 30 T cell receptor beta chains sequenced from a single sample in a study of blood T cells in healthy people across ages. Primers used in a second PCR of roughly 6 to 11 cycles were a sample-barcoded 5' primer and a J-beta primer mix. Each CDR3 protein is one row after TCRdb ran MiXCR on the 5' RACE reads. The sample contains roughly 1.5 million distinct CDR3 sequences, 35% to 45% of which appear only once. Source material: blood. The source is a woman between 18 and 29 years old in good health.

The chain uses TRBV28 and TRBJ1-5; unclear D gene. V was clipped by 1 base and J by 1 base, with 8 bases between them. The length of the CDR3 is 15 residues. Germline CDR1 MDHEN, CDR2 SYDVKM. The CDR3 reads CASSLLAGSNQPQHF. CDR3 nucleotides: TGTGCCAGCAGTTTATTGGCCGGAAGCAATCAGCCCCAGCATTTT. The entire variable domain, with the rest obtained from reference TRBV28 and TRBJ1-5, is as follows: DVKVTQSSRYLVKRTGEKVFLECVQDMDHENMFWYRQDPGLGLRLIYFSYDVKMKEKGDIPEGYSVSREKKERFSLILESASTNQTSMYLCASSLLAGSNQPQHFGDGTRLSIL.

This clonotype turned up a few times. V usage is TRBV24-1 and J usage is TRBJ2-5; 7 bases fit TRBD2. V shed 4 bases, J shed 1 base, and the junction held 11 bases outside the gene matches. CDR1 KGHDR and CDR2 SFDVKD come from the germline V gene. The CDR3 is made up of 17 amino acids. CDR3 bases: TGTGCCACCAGTGACCCCACTAGCGACCTCCCCCAAGAGACCCAGTACTTC. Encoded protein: CATSDPTSDLPQETQYF.

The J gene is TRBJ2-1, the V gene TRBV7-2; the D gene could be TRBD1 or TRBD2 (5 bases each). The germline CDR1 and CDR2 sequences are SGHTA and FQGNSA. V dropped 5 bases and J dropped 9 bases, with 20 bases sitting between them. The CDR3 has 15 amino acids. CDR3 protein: CASSPWGKLNSEQFF. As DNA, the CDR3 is TGTGCCAGCAGCCCATGGGGGAAATTGAATAGTGAGCAGTTCTTC.

CDR3 nucleotide sequence: TGCGCCAGCAGCCAAGAGGACCCTAGCGGGAGGGTCCAAGAGACCCAGTACTTC. Protein sequence: CASSQEDPSGRVQETQYF. The chain carries TRBV4-1 and TRBJ2-5, with 12 bases lining up with TRBD2. The CDR3 runs to 18 residues. V lost 0 bases, J lost 1 base, and 6 bases stayed unmatched. The germline V gene encodes CDR1 MGHRA and CDR2 YSYEKL.

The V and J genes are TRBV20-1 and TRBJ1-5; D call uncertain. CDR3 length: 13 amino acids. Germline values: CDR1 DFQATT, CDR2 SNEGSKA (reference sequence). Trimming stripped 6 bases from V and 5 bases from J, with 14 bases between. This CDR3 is CSAQSVGDQPQHF. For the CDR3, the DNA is TGCAGTGCCCAATCCGTCGGTGATCAGCCCCAGCATTTT.

This CDR3 reads CASSAARQGVYGYTF. The CDR3 nucleotides are TGCGCCAGCAGCGCCGCCAGACAGGGGGTATATGGCTACACCTTC. The chain recombines TRBV5-1 with TRBJ1-2, with 9 bases matching TRBD1. The V segment lost 4 bases and the J segment 5 bases; nucleotides outside the gene matches: 9. The CDR3 runs 15 residues. Looked up from germline, CDR1 is SGHRS and CDR2 is YFSETQ.

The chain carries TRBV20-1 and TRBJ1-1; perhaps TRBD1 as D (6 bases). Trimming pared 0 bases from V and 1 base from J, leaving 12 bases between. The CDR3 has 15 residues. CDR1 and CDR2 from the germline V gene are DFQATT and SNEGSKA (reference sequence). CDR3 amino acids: CSARDARGANTEAFF. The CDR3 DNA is TGCAGTGCTAGAGATGCTCGGGGGGCGAACACTGAAGCTTTCTTT.

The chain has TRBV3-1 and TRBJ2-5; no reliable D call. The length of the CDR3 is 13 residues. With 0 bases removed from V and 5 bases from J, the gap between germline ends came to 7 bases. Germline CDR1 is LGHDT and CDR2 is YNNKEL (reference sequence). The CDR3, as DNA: TGTGCCAGCAGCCAAGAAGACTGGGAGACCCAGTACTTC. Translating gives CASSQEDWETQYF.

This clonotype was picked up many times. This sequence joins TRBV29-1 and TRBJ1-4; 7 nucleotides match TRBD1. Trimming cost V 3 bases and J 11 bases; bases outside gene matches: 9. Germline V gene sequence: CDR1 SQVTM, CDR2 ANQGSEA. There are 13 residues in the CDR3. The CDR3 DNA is TGCAGCGTTGATACGGTCGGGACAGACAAACTGTTTTTT. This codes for CSVDTVGTDKLFF.

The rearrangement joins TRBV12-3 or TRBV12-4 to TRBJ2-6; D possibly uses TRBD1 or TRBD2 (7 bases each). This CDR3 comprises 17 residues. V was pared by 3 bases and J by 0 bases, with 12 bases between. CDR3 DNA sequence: TGTGCCAGCAGTTTGGGAGGGGGCAACTCTGGGGCCAACGTCCTGACTTTC. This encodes CASSLGGGNSGANVLTF.

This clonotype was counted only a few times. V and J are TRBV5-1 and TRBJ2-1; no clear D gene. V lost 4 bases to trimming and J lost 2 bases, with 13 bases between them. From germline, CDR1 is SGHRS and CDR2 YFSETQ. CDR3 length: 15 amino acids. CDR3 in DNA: TGCGCCAGCAGCCTAAACGGGCTAGCCTACAATGAGCAGTTCTTC. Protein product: CASSLNGLAYNEQFF.

CDR3 in DNA: TGTGCCAGCAGCGTAGCTACAGGGGCCGGATTTCGGTACGAGCAGTACTTC. This gives the protein CASSVATGAGFRYEQYF. This rearrangement joins TRBV9 to TRBJ2-7; TRBD1 matches 7 bases. CDR3 length: 17 amino acids. J was trimmed by 4 bases and V by 0 bases; bases with no gene match: 13. Germline CDR1 SGDLS, CDR2 YYNGEE.

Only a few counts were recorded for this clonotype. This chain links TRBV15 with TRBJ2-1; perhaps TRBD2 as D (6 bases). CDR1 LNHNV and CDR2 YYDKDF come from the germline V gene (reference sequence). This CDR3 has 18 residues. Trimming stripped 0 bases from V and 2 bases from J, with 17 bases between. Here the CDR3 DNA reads TGTGCCACCAGCAGAGATCTCCATACCGGGGGAACCTACAATGAGCAGTTCTTC. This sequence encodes CATSRDLHTGGTYNEQFF.

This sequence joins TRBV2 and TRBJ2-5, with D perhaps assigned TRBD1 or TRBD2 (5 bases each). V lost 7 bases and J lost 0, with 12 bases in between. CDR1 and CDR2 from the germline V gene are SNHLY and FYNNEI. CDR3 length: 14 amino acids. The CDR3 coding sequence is TGTGCCAGCAAATCGGGACGTAACCAAGAGACCCAGTACTTC. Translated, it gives CASKSGRNQETQYF.

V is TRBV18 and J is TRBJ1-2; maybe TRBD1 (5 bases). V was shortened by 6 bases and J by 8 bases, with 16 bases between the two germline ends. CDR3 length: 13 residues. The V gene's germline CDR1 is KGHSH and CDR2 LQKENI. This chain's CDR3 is CASSKQVAEGYTF. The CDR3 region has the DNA TGTGCCAGCTCCAAACAGGTCGCTGAGGGCTACACCTTC.

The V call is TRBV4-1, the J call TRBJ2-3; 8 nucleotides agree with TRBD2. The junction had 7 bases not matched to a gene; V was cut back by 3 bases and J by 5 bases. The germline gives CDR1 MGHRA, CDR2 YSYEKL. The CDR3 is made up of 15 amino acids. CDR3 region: CASSQSAGVGDTQYF. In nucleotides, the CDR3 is TGCGCCAGCAGCCAGTCAGCGGGGGTAGGAGATACGCAGTATTTT.

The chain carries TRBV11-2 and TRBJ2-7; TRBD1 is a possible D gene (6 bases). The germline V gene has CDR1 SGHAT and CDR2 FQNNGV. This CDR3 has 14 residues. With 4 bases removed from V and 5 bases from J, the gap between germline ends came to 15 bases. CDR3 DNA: TGTGCCAGCAGCTCACTCAGGGGTGCAAACGAGCAGTACTTC. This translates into CASSSLRGANEQYF.

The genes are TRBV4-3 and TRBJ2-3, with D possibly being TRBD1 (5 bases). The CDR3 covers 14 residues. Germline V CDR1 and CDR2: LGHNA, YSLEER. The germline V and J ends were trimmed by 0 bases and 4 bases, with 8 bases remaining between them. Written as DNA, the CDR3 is TGCGCCAGCAGCCAAGATAGGGGATCAGATACGCAGTATTTT. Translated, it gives CASSQDRGSDTQYF.

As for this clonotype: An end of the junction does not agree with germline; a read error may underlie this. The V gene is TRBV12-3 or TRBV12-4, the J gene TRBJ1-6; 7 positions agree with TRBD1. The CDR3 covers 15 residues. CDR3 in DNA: TGTGCCAGCAGTATCTGGACAGGACTTAATTCACCCCCCCACTTT. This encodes CASSIWTGLNSPPHF.

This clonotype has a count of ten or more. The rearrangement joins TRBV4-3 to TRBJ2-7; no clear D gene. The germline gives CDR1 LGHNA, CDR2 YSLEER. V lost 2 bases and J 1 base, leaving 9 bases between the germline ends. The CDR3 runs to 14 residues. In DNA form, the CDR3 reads TGCGCCAGCAGCCAACGTATTCCTTCCTACGAGCAGTACTTC. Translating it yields CASSQRIPSYEQYF.

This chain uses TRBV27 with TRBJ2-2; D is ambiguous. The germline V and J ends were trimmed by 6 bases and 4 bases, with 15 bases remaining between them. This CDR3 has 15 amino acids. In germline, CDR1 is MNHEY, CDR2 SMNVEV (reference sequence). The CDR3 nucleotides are TGTGCCAGCAGAGGTCAGAACCTGGGCACCGGGGAGCTGTTTTTT. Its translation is CASRGQNLGTGELFF.

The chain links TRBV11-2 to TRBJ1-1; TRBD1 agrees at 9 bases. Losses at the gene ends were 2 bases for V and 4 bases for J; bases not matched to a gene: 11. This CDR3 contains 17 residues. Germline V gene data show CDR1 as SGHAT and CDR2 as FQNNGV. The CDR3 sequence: CASSLRAPGQGTTEAFF. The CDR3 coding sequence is TGTGCCAGCAGCTTAAGGGCCCCGGGACAGGGTACCACTGAAGCTTTCTTT.

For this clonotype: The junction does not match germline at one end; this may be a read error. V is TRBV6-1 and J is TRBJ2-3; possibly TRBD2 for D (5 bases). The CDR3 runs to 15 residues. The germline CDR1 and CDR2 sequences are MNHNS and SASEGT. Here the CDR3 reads CASSLGGRVSDAQYF. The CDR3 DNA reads TGTGCCAGCAGCCTCGGCGGGCGAGTTTCAGATGCGCAGTATTTT.

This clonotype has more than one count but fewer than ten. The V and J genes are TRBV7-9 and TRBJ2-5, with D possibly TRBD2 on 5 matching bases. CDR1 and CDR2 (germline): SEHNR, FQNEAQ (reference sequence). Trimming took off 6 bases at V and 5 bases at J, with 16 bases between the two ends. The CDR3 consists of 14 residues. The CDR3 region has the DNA TGTGCCAGCAGGTTCACGGCTAGCTCGGAGACCCAGTACTTC. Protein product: CASRFTASSETQYF.

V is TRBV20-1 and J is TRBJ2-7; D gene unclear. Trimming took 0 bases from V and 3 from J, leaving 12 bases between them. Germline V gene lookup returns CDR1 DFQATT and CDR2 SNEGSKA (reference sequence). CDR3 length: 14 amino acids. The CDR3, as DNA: TGCAGTGCTAGAGAACTGAAAAAAATCTACGAGCAGTACTTC. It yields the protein CSARELKKIYEQYF.

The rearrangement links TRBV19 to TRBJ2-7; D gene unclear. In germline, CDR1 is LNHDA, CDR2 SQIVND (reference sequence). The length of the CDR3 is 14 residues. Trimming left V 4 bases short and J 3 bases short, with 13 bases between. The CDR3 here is CASSTAWADYEQYF. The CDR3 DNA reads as TGTGCCAGTAGTACAGCCTGGGCCGACTACGAGCAGTACTTC.

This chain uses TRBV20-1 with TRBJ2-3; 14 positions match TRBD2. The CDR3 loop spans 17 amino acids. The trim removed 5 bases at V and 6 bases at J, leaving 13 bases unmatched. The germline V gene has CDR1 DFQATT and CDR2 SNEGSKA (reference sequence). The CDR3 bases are TGCAGTGCTGGGGGGACTAGCGGGAGTTGGATTTGGGATACGCAGTATTTT. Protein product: CSAGGTSGSWIWDTQYF.

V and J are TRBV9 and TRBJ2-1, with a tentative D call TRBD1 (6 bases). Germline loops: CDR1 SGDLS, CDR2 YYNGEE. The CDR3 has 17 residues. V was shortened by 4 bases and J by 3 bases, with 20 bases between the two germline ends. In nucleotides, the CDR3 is TGTGCCAGCAGCCCTCTTTTTACAGGGAAAAACTACAATGAGCAGTTCTTC. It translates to CASSPLFTGKNYNEQFF. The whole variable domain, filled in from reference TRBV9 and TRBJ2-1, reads DSGVTQTPKHLITATGQRVTLRCSPRSGDLSVYWYQQSLDQGLQFLIQYYNGEERAKGNILERFSAQQFPDLHSELNLSSLELGDSALYFCASSPLFTGKNYNEQFFGPGTRLTVL.

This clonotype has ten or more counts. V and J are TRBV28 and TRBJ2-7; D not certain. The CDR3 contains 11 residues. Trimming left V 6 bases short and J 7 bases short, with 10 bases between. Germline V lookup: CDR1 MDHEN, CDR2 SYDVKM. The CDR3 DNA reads TGTGCCAGCAGCTTAGAAGATGAGCAGTACTTC. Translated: CASSLEDEQYF.

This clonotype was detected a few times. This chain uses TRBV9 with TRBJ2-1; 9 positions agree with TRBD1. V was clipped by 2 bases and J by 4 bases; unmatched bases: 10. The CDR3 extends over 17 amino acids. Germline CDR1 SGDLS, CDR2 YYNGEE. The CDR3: CASSVGTGTYEYNEQFF. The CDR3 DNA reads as TGTGCCAGCAGCGTGGGGACAGGGACCTACGAGTACAATGAGCAGTTCTTC. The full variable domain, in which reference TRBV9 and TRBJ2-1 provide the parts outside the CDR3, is DSGVTQTPKHLITATGQRVTLRCSPRSGDLSVYWYQQSLDQGLQFLIQYYNGEERAKGNILERFSAQQFPDLHSELNLSSLELGDSALYFCASSVGTGTYEYNEQFFGPGTRLTVL.